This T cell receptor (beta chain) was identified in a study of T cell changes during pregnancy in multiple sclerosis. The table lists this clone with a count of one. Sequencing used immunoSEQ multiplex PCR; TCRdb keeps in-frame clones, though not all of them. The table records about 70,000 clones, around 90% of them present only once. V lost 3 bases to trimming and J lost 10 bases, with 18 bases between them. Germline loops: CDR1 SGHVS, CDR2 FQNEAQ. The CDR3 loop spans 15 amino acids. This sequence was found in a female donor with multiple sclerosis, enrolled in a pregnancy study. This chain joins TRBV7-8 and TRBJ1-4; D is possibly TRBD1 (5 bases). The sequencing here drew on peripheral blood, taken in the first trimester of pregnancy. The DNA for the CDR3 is TGTGCCAGCAGCTTGGTGCAGGGCTTCGGCAGAAAACTGTTTTTT. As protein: CASSLVQGFGRKLFF. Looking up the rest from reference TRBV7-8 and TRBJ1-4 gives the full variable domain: GAGVSQSPRYKVAKRGQDVALRCDPISGHVSLFWYQQALGQGPEFLTYFQNEAQLDKSGLPSDRFFAERPEGSVSTLKIQRTQQEDSAVYLCASSLVQGFGRKLFFGSGTQLSVL.